A single sample gave rise to the 13 T cell receptor beta chains below, sequenced in a study of shared clonotypes between healthy human individuals. The table came from immunoSEQ multiplex PCR; TCRdb's copy has only in-frame clones and leaves some out. The sample contains about 600,000 clones, roughly 72% of which appear only once. Sequencing input: PBMCs. The receptors stem from a woman aged 35 to 49 in good health. Some clones in this sample may be carry-over from other donors' samples.

The chain is built from TRBV19 and TRBJ1-1; D perhaps matches TRBD1 (5 bases). Per germline, CDR1 LNHDA and CDR2 SQIVND (reference sequence). The CDR3 is 14 residues long. The V and J ends lost 1 base and 3 bases respectively, with 9 bases between them. CDR3 in amino acids: CASSIVGAYTEAFF. The CDR3 DNA sequence: TGTGCCAGTAGTATAGTTGGGGCATACACTGAAGCTTTCTTT.

V usage is TRBV7-6 and J usage is TRBJ1-2, with 8 nucleotides matching TRBD1. The CDR3 extends over 14 amino acids. Germline V gene sequence: CDR1 SGHVS, CDR2 FNYEAQ. V was clipped by 3 bases and J by 2 bases; unmatched bases: 2. The CDR3 DNA sequence: TGTGCCAGCAGCTTGGGACAGGCGAACTATGGCTACACCTTC. It translates to CASSLGQANYGYTF.

The V call is TRBV5-4, the J call TRBJ2-7; D is possibly TRBD1 or TRBD2 (7 bases each). The CDR3 is made up of 14 amino acids. The V end lost 4 bases, the J end lost 3 bases, and 14 bases lay between the germline ends. In germline, CDR1 is SGHNT, CDR2 YYREEE (reference sequence). The CDR3 coding sequence is TGTGCCAGCAGCCCAGGGGGGGCAAACTACGAGCAGTACTTC. Protein product: CASSPGGANYEQYF.

This clone has ten or more counts. Other DNA sequences of this sample code for an identical CDR3. The genes are TRBV28 and TRBJ1-1; the D gene is possibly TRBD1 (6 bases). With 5 bases removed from V and 1 base from J, the gap between germline ends came to 11 bases. Looked up from germline, CDR1 is MDHEN and CDR2 is SYDVKM. The CDR3 sequence is 14 residues long. CDR3 sequence reads: CASSAGTSNTEAFF. The CDR3 DNA is TGTGCCAGCAGTGCCGGGACATCGAACACTGAAGCTTTCTTT.

This chain joins TRBV5-1 and TRBJ2-5; D ambiguous. The germline V gene has CDR1 SGHRS and CDR2 YFSETQ. With 4 bases removed from V and 5 bases from J, the gap between germline ends came to 12 bases. The CDR3 extends over 13 amino acids. CDR3 in DNA: TGCGCCAGCAGCCCTTCCGGCCCGGAGACCCAGTACTTC. Amino acids: CASSPSGPETQYF.

The chain is built from TRBV6-1 and TRBJ1-3; D gene uncertain. This CDR3 is 15 amino acids long. Germline values: CDR1 MNHNS, CDR2 SASEGT. V was pared by 3 bases and J by 0 bases, with 9 bases between. The CDR3 reads CASSEWPDSGNTIYF. CDR3 nucleotide sequence: TGTGCCAGCAGTGAGTGGCCCGACTCTGGAAACACCATATATTTT.

This rearrangement joins TRBV27 to TRBJ2-7, with 10 bases lining up with TRBD1. Trimming removed 6 bases from V and 4 bases from J; junction bases left unmatched: 12. The CDR3 length is 16 residues. Germline CDR1 is MNHEY and CDR2 is SMNVEV (reference sequence). CDR3 sequence: CASSPTAGTGVYEQYF. The CDR3 DNA sequence: TGTGCCAGCAGCCCGACTGCCGGGACAGGGGTTTACGAGCAGTACTTC.

This clone was seen many times. This sample includes further DNA sequences coding for the same CDR3. This rearrangement joins TRBV2 to TRBJ2-7; D ambiguous. Germline CDR1 is SNHLY and CDR2 is FYNNEI. V gave up 5 bases and J gave up 2 bases, with 10 bases separating them. The CDR3 extends over 13 amino acids. The CDR3, as DNA: TGTGCCAGCAGTCCCGGCGCGACCTACGAGCAGTACTTC. As protein: CASSPGATYEQYF.

The chain is built from TRBV6-4 and TRBJ2-3; D is ambiguous. The CDR3 has 15 amino acids. Deletions cut 2 bases from V and 0 bases from J, with 9 bases between. Germline-derived CDR1 and CDR2 are MRHNA and SNTAGT. The CDR3 loop reads CASSDRHESTDTQYF. The DNA for the CDR3 is TGTGCCAGCAGTGACAGGCATGAGAGCACAGATACGCAGTATTTT.

The gene calls are TRBV14 and TRBJ1-1, with D tentatively TRBD1 (6 bases). This CDR3 has 16 amino acids. Per germline, CDR1 SGHDN and CDR2 FVKESK. V gave up 1 base and J gave up 3 bases, with 15 bases separating them. This CDR3 is CASSQGRHREYTEAFF. The DNA of the CDR3 is TGTGCCAGCAGCCAAGGTCGACACAGGGAGTACACTGAAGCTTTCTTT. Full variable domain (outside the CDR3, taken from reference TRBV14 and TRBJ1-1): EAGVTQFPSHSVIEKGQTVTLRCDPISGHDNLYWYRRVMGKEIKFLLHFVKESKQDESGMPNNRFLAERTGGTYSTLKVQPAELEDSGVYFCASSQGRHREYTEAFFGQGTRLTVV.

The chain employs TRBV6-1 and TRBJ2-3, with TRBD2 as a possible D gene (6 bases). Trimming removed 3 bases from V and 2 bases from J, with 9 bases in between. Germline V gives CDR1 MNHNS, CDR2 SASEGT. This CDR3 contains 14 residues. The CDR3 loop reads CASSEAGNTDTQYF. For the CDR3, the DNA is TGTGCCAGCAGTGAGGCGGGGAACACAGATACGCAGTATTTT.

CDR3 loop: CASSLGLAGGHTQYF. CDR3 nucleotides: TGTGCCAGCAGTTTAGGGCTAGCAGGTGGTCATACGCAGTATTTT. The chain combines TRBV28 with TRBJ2-3; maybe TRBD2 (5 bases). V was pared by 2 bases and J by 7 bases, with 16 bases between. Germline lookup yields CDR1 MDHEN and CDR2 SYDVKM. This CDR3 spans 15 amino acids.

Concerning this clone itself: The identical CDR3 is also encoded by other nucleotide sequences in the sample. V and J are TRBV5-4 and TRBJ1-1; D not certain. V lost 0 bases to trimming and J lost 1 base, with 4 bases between them. This CDR3 spans 13 amino acids. CDR1 is SGHNT, CDR2 YYREEE, per germline (reference sequence). The CDR3 DNA reads as TGTGCCAGCAGCTTGGATCGGAACACTGAAGCTTTCTTT. Amino acid sequence: CASSLDRNTEAFF.